This T cell receptor (beta chain) came from a study of radiation and T cells in renal cell carcinoma. Study outcomes and limitations: No pretreatment tumor biopsies were available for baseline clonotypes.

Comments on this clone: Its antigen is not known.

The CDR3 extends over 15 amino acids. The method was immunoSEQ multiplex PCR; TCRdb's version includes in-frame clones alone and lacks a portion of them. The sample lists just over 150,000 clones; 87% were seen once. Time point meaning: blood 2 weeks post-SBRT. Treatment described: 15 Gy SBRT to primary tumor, nephrectomy 4 weeks later. The clonotype originates from a woman between 45 and 65 years old with renal cell carcinoma. The sequences come from blood, collected from a patient whose treatment included radiotherapy and nephrectomy. The V gene is TRBV21-1, the J gene TRBJ2-1; the D segment call TRBD1 is taken from the table without a DNA check. TRBV21-1 is termed a pseudogene. The CDR3 DNA reads TGTGCCAGCAGCAAAGCCTTAGGACAATACAATGAGCAGTTCTTC. Protein sequence: CASSKALGQYNEQFF.